One sample yielded the 5 T cell receptor beta chains listed below, sequenced in a study of OX40 agonist ivuxolimab in advanced cancers. Produced via immunoSEQ multiplex PCR; TCRdb's table is partial and in-frame only. The repertoire includes roughly 83,000 clones, about four fifths of them detected once, and around 7.3% sits in the top ten. The sequences come from CD4+ or CD8+ T cells sorted from blood, collected in a trial of the OX40 agonist ivuxolimab. The receptors come from an adult with an advanced solid tumor such as melanoma, head and neck, liver or kidney cancer.

V is TRBV30 and J is TRBJ2-7; TRBD1 agrees at 10 bases. Germline V gives CDR1 GTSNPN, CDR2 SVGIG (reference sequence). V lost 2 bases, J lost 3 bases, and 4 bases stayed unmatched. The CDR3 runs to 14 residues. Here the CDR3 reads CAWSFRDRGYEQYF. The DNA of the CDR3 is TGTGCCTGGAGTTTCCGGGACAGGGGCTACGAGCAGTACTTC. The full variable domain, its missing parts supplied by reference TRBV30 and TRBJ2-7, is SQTIHQWPATLVQPVGSPLSLECTVEGTSNPNLYWYRQAAGRGLQLLFYSVGIGQISSEVPQNLSASRPQDRQFILSSKKLLLSDSGFYLCAWSFRDRGYEQYFGPGTRLTVT.

The V and J genes are TRBV10-2 and TRBJ1-4, with TRBD1 matching over 8 bases. The CDR3 contains 17 residues. The germline V gene encodes CDR1 WSHSY and CDR2 SAAADI. V lost 6 bases and J lost 4; bases outside the gene matches: 13. The CDR3 region is CASSLTGVGRSNEKLFF. The CDR3 DNA reads as TGCGCCAGCAGCCTGACAGGGGTGGGACGTAGTAATGAAAAACTGTTTTTT.

The V call is TRBV4-1, the J call TRBJ2-5; perhaps TRBD1 as D (5 bases). The end of the DNA is better explained by TRBJ2-7, so the J call may be wrong. This CDR3 has 14 residues. Germline-derived CDR1 and CDR2 are MGHRA and YSYEKL. In DNA, the CDR3 is TGCGCCAGCAGCCAATCGACACAGGCCTACGAGCAGTACTTC. It specifies CASSQSTQAYEQYF.

The chain recombines TRBV14 with TRBJ2-7; D possibly corresponds to TRBD1 (5 bases). The germline gives CDR1 SGHDN, CDR2 FVKESK. V lost 8 bases to trimming and J lost 0 bases, with 11 bases between them. The CDR3 contains 13 residues. The CDR3 DNA reads as TGTGCCAGCGGGTGGCAGGGCTCCTACGAGCAGTACTTC. Its translation is CASGWQGSYEQYF.

The chain employs TRBV6-1 and TRBJ2-1, with 7 bases fitting TRBD1. This CDR3 has 15 amino acids. Unmatched junction bases numbered 7, after V lost 3 bases and J lost 5 bases. Germline CDR1 MNHNS, CDR2 SASEGT. Here the CDR3 reads CASSDPRTGNNEQFF. In nucleotides, the CDR3 is TGTGCCAGCAGTGACCCCCGGACAGGTAACAATGAGCAGTTCTTC.